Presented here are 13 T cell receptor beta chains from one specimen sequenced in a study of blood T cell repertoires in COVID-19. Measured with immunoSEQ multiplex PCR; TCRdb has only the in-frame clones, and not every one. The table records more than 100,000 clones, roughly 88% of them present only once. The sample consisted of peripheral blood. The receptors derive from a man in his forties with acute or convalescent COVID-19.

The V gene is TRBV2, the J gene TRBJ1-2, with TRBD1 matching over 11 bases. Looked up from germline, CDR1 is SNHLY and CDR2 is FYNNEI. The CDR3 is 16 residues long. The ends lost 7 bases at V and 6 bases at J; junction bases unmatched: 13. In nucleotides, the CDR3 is TGTGCCAGCACCTTAATCCGGGACAGGGGGTCCAATGGCTACACCTTC. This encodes CASTLIRDRGSNGYTF. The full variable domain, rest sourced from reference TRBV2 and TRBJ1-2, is EPEVTQTPSHQVTQMGQEVILRCVPISNHLYFYWYRQILGQKVEFLVSFYNNEISEKSEIFDDQFSVERPDGSNFTLKIRSTKLEDSAMYFCASTLIRDRGSNGYTFGSGTRLTVV.

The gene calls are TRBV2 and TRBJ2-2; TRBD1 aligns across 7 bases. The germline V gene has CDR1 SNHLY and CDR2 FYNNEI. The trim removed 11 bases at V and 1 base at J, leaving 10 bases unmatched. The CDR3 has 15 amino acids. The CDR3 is CASNSQGMNTGELFF. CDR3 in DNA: TGTGCCTCAAATTCACAGGGGATGAACACCGGGGAGCTGTTTTTT.

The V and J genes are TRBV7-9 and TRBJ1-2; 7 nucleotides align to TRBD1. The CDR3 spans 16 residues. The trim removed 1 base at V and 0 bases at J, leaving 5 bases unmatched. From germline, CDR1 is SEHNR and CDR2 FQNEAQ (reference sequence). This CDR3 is CASSLEGGTANYGYTF. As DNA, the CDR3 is TGTGCCAGCAGCTTAGAAGGGGGCACCGCTAACTATGGCTACACCTTC.

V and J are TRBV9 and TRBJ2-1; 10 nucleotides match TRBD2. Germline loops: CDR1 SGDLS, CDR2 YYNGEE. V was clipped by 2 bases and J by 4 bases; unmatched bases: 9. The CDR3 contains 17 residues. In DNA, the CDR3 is TGTGCCAGCAGCGTGAGTAGCGGGGGGCACAGTTACAATGAGCAGTTCTTC. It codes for CASSVSSGGHSYNEQFF.

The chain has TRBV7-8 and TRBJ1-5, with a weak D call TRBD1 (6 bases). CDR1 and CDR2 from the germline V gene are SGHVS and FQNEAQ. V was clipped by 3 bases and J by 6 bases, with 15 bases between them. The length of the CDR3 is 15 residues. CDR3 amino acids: CASSLTGLSLQPQHF. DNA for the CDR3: TGTGCCAGCAGCTTGACAGGACTTTCACTTCAGCCCCAGCATTTT. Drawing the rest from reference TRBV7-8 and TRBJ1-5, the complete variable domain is GAGVSQSPRYKVAKRGQDVALRCDPISGHVSLFWYQQALGQGPEFLTYFQNEAQLDKSGLPSDRFFAERPEGSVSTLKIQRTQQEDSAVYLCASSLTGLSLQPQHFGDGTRLSIL.

This chain's CDR3 is CSVVSSGDLDTQYF. The CDR3 DNA follows: TGCAGCGTTGTATCTAGCGGGGACCTAGATACGCAGTATTTT. V and J are TRBV29-1 and TRBJ2-3; 9 bases align to TRBD2. Unmatched junction bases numbered 7, after V lost 4 bases and J lost 5 bases. Per germline, CDR1 SQVTM and CDR2 ANQGSEA. The CDR3 loop spans 14 amino acids.

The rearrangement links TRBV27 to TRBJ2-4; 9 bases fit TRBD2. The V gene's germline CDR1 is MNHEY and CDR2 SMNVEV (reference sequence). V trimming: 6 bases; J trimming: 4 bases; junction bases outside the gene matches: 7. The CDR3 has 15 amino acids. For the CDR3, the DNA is TGTGCCAGCAGCCCTAGCGGGACAGAGAAAAACATTCAGTACTTC. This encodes CASSPSGTEKNIQYF.

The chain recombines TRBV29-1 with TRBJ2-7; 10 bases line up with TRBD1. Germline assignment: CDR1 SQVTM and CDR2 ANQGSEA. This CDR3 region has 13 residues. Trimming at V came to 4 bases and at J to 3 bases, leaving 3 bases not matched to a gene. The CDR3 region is CSVVRTGGYEQYF. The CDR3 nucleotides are TGCAGCGTTGTTAGGACAGGGGGCTACGAGCAGTACTTC.

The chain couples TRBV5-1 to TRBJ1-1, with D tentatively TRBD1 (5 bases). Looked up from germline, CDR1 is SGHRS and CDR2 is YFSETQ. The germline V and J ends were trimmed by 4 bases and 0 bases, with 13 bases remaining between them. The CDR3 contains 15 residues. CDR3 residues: CASSRTTALNTEAFF. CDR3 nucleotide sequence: TGCGCCAGCAGCCGAACGACAGCCCTGAACACTGAAGCTTTCTTT.

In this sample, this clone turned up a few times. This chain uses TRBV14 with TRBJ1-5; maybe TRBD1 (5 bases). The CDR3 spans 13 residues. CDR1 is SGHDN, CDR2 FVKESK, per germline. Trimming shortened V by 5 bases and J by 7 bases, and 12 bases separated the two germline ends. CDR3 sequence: CASSKGIGQPQHF. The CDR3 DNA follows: TGTGCCAGCAGCAAGGGGATTGGGCAGCCCCAGCATTTT.

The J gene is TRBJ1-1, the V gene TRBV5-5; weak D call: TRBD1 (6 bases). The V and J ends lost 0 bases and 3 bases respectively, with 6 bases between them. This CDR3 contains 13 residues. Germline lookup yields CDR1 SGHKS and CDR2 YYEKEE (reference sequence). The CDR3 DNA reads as TGTGCCAGCAGCTTGGCAGGGGACACTGAAGCTTTCTTT. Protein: CASSLAGDTEAFF.

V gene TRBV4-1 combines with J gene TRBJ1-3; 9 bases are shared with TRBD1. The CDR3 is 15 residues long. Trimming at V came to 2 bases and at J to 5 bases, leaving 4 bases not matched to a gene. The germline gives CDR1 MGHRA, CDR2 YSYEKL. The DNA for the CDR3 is TGCGCCAGCAGCCAACCCGGGACAGGGAGAAACACCATATATTTT. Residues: CASSQPGTGRNTIYF.

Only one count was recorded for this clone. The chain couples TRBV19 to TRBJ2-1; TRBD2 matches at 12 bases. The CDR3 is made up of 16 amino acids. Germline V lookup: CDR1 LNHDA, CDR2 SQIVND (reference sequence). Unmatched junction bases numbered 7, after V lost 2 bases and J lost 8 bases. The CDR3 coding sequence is TGTGCCAGTAGTATACGGACTAGCGGGACCGGAGATGAGCAGTTCTTC. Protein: CASSIRTSGTGDEQFF.